Presented here are 5 T cell receptor beta chains from one specimen sequenced in a study of blood T cell repertoires in COVID-19. Sequenced by immunoSEQ multiplex PCR; TCRdb stores in-frame clones only, minus some. Altogether a few hundred thousand clones are present, less than 90% being singletons, with the ten largest covering roughly 5.1%. Specimen: PBMCs or T cells enriched from blood (not recorded which). The receptor source for this set is a woman between 50 and 59 years old who had recovered from COVID-19.

This sequence joins TRBV14 and TRBJ1-6; tentative D call: TRBD1 (5 bases). There are 15 residues in the CDR3. CDR1 and CDR2 (germline): SGHDN, FVKESK. Trimming pared 2 bases from V and 9 bases from J, leaving 14 bases between. In DNA form, the CDR3 reads TGTGCCAGCAGCCAACTAGGGGCCTTCAGTTCACCCCTCCACTTT. Translating gives CASSQLGAFSSPLHF.

This clone was seen a few times. The chain employs TRBV5-1 and TRBJ2-1; D gene ambiguous. Per the germline V gene, CDR1 is SGHRS and CDR2 is YFSETQ. Trimming took off 3 bases at V and 6 bases at J, with 19 bases between the two ends. The CDR3 loop spans 16 amino acids. The DNA for the CDR3 is TGCGCCAGCAGCTGGGCATCATACCAGACATTCAATGAGCAGTTCTTC. It codes for CASSWASYQTFNEQFF.

The CDR3 DNA reads TGTGCCAGCAGTTTATCAGGCAGACTAGAGACCCAGTACTTC. As protein: CASSLSGRLETQYF. The chain recombines TRBV27 with TRBJ2-5; D unresolved. CDR3 size: 14 residues. CDR1 MNHEY and CDR2 SMNVEV come from the germline V gene (reference sequence). Trimming took off 0 bases at V and 4 bases at J, with 9 bases between the two ends.

V gene TRBV12-3 or TRBV12-4 combines with J gene TRBJ1-2; D possibly corresponds to TRBD1 (5 bases). This CDR3 has 12 residues. V was pared by 6 bases and J by 5 bases, with 10 bases between. CDR3 nucleotide sequence: TGTGCCAGCAGCTTGGGGCCTTATGGCTACACCTTC. It is translated as CASSLGPYGYTF.

The chain is built from TRBV27 and TRBJ2-1, with 11 nucleotides matching TRBD1. CDR3 length: 16 amino acids. V gave up 7 bases and J gave up 7 bases; unmatched junction bases: 12. Germline CDR1 reads MNHEY; CDR2 reads SMNVEV (reference sequence). For the CDR3, the DNA is TGTGCCAGCACCATACGGGGACAGGGGGGGGTTAATGAGCAGTTCTTC. This translates into CASTIRGQGGVNEQFF.